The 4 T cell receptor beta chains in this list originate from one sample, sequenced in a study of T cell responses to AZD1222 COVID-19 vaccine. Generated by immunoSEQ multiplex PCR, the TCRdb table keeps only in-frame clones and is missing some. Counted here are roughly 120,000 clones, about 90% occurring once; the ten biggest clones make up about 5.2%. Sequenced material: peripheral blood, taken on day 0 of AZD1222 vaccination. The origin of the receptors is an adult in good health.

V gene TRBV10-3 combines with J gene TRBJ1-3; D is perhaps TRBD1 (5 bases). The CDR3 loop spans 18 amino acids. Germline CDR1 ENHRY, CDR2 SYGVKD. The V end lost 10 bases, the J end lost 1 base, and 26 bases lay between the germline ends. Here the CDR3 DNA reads TGTGCCACCAACGGCGGGCAGGGCGATAGTGATTCTGGAAACACCATATATTTT. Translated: CATNGGQGDSDSGNTIYF.

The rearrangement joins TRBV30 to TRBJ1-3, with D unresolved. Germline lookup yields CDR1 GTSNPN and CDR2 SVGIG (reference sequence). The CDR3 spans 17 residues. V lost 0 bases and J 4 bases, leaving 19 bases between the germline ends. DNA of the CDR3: TGTGCCTGGAGTGTATGGGCCCTGTCAGATCGCGGAAACACCATATATTTT. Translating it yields CAWSVWALSDRGNTIYF.

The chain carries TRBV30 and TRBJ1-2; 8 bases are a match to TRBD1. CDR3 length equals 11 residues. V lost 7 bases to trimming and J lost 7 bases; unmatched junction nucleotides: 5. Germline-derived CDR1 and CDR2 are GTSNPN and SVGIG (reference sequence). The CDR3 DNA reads TGTGCCTCAGCAGGGGGCGGTGGCTACACCTTC. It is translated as CASAGGGGYTF.

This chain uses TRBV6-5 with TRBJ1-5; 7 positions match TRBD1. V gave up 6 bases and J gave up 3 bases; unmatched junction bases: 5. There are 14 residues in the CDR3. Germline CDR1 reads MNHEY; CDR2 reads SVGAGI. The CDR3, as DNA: TGTGCCAGCAGACTGGGACAGCCCAATCAGCCCCAGCATTTT. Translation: CASRLGQPNQPQHF.